The 26 T cell receptor beta chains below were found in one sample sequenced in a study of T-cell memory formation after mild COVID-19. TCRdb used MiXCR to reprocess the 5' RACE reads, holding one entry per CDR3 protein. Counted here are around 250,000 distinct CDR3 sequences, 15% occurring once; the ten biggest clones make up 2.1%. Sequencing was performed on PBMCs or a T cell subset sorted from them (not recorded which). Receptors were obtained from an adult woman who had mild COVID-19 (a few samples of this study predate the infection). Cell type and time point are not known.

This clonotype was counted a few times. This chain joins TRBV7-8 and TRBJ1-6; 7 bases are shared with TRBD1. Germline lookup yields CDR1 SGHVS and CDR2 FQNEAQ. Trimming took 2 bases from V and 9 from J; bases not matched to a gene: 7. The CDR3 runs to 15 residues. The CDR3 protein is CASSLNRDSSSPLHF. In DNA form, the CDR3 reads TGTGCCAGCAGCTTAAATCGGGACAGTTCTTCACCCCTCCACTTT.

In this sample, this clonotype turned up a few times. The chain uses TRBV5-1 and TRBJ2-3; 10 bases are a match to TRBD1. Germline trimming cut 4 bases from V and 4 bases from J; bases unmatched to any gene: 6. CDR3 length: 15 residues. Germline V gene lookup returns CDR1 SGHRS and CDR2 YFSETQ. The CDR3 sequence is CASSLRDRGSDTQYF. CDR3 DNA sequence: TGCGCCAGCAGCCTCCGGGACAGGGGATCAGATACGCAGTATTTT.

This rearrangement joins TRBV5-1 to TRBJ1-4; D possibly corresponds to TRBD1 (5 bases). The ends were cut back, 3 bases at V and 1 base at J, with 10 bases in the middle. Per the germline V gene, CDR1 is SGHRS and CDR2 is YFSETQ. The CDR3 has 15 amino acids. The CDR3 loop is CASSSGIGTNEKLFF. CDR3 in DNA: TGCGCCAGCAGCTCAGGGATCGGAACTAATGAAAAACTGTTTTTT.

This clonotype was counted at least ten times. The chain links TRBV15 to TRBJ2-2; 11 positions match TRBD2. CDR3 length equals 16 residues. The germline V gene has CDR1 LNHNV and CDR2 YYDKDF (reference sequence). J lost 4 bases, V lost 9 bases, and 10 bases had no gene match. The CDR3 sequence: CATRVVGLAGTGELFF. CDR3 nucleotide sequence: TGTGCCACGAGAGTTGTTGGACTAGCGGGCACCGGGGAGCTGTTTTTT.

This clonotype was detected a few times. The CDR3 reads CASSSGRGSRETQYF. CDR3 sequence (DNA): TGCGCCAGCAGCTCAGGGAGGGGATCAAGGGAGACCCAGTACTTC. The chain joins TRBV5-1 to TRBJ2-5; 7 bases match TRBD2. This CDR3 is built from 15 residues. The trim removed 3 bases at V and 5 bases at J, leaving 10 bases unmatched. Germline-derived CDR1 and CDR2 are SGHRS and YFSETQ.

This clonotype was observed a handful of times. V is TRBV15 and J is TRBJ2-7; D unresolved. The CDR3 loop spans 16 amino acids. Trimming took 0 bases from V and 0 from J, leaving 12 bases between them. Germline V gives CDR1 LNHNV, CDR2 YYDKDF (reference sequence). CDR3 DNA sequence: TGTGCCACCAGCAGAGATGCCCAGCTCAGCTCCTACGAGCAGTACTTC. This sequence encodes CATSRDAQLSSYEQYF.

The chain is built from TRBV5-1 and TRBJ1-1; D remains unclear. CDR1 and CDR2 from the germline V gene are SGHRS and YFSETQ. The CDR3 extends over 17 amino acids. Trimming left V 0 bases short and J 3 bases short, with 18 bases between. This chain's CDR3 is CASSLEFFTRQDTEAFF. The CDR3 DNA sequence: TGCGCCAGCAGCTTGGAGTTCTTCACCCGCCAGGACACTGAAGCTTTCTTT.

V usage is TRBV10-3 and J usage is TRBJ2-1; TRBD2 matches at 9 bases. The germline V gene has CDR1 ENHRY and CDR2 SYGVKD. V trimming: 4 bases; J trimming: 4 bases; junction bases outside the gene matches: 14. There are 18 residues in the CDR3. CDR3 in amino acids: CAISVGLAGTPGYNEQFF. CDR3 nucleotide sequence: TGTGCCATCAGTGTCGGGCTAGCGGGAACCCCCGGATACAATGAGCAGTTCTTC.

The chain joins TRBV29-1 to TRBJ2-1, with no clear D. The CDR3 sequence is 17 residues long. The V and J ends lost 5 bases and 0 bases respectively, with 20 bases between them. CDR1 SQVTM and CDR2 ANQGSEA come from the germline V gene. This CDR3 is CSVRSFGQVSSYNEQFF. In nucleotides, the CDR3 is TGCAGCGTTAGGAGTTTTGGTCAGGTAAGCTCCTACAATGAGCAGTTCTTC.

The V and J genes are TRBV21-1 and TRBJ2-7; TRBD1 is the table's D call, not checked against the DNA. TRBV21-1 is an annotated pseudogene. This CDR3 comprises 17 residues. The CDR3 loop reads CARGSDTTGGDDYEQYF. CDR3 coding DNA: TGTGCCAGGGGGTCGGACACAACCGGCGGCGACGACTACGAGCAGTACTTC.

The V call is TRBV7-3, the J call TRBJ1-6, with D possibly matching TRBD1 (5 bases). Germline V gene data show CDR1 as SGHTA and CDR2 as FQGTGA. CDR3 size: 18 residues. Trimming cost V 4 bases and J 5 bases, with 21 bases left between them. DNA of the CDR3: TGTGCCAGCAGCTCCCGGCCCGCCTTGACAGTTAATAATTCACCCCTCCACTTT. As protein: CASSSRPALTVNNSPLHF.

The chain couples TRBV7-9 to TRBJ1-1; D unclear. V was pared by 6 bases and J by 1 base, with 9 bases between. Germline V lookup: CDR1 SEHNR, CDR2 FQNEAQ (reference sequence). The CDR3 is 13 residues long. This CDR3 reads CASRPTRNTEAFF. As DNA, the CDR3 is TGTGCCAGCAGACCTACACGGAACACTGAAGCTTTCTTT.

The rearrangement uses TRBV5-1 and TRBJ2-6; 8 bases line up with TRBD1. This CDR3 has 18 residues. Trimming took 1 base from V and 0 from J; bases not matched to a gene: 6. From germline, CDR1 is SGHRS and CDR2 YFSETQ. The CDR3 reads CASSLMGQAPSGANVLTF. The CDR3 coding sequence is TGCGCCAGCAGCTTGATGGGACAGGCGCCCTCTGGGGCCAACGTCCTGACTTTC.

This sequence joins TRBV7-9 and TRBJ2-7, with D unresolved. The CDR3 contains 13 residues. Germline V gene data show CDR1 as SEHNR and CDR2 as FQNEAQ (reference sequence). The V and J ends lost 2 bases and 5 bases respectively, with 10 bases between them. The CDR3 sequence is CASSLQGIHEQYF. For the CDR3, the DNA is TGTGCCAGCAGCTTACAAGGTATCCACGAGCAGTACTTC.

The chain combines TRBV12-3 or TRBV12-4 with TRBJ2-1; 12 bases are shared with TRBD2. CDR3 length: 18 residues. The junction had 13 bases not matched to a gene; V was cut back by 0 bases and J by 10 bases. In DNA, the CDR3 is TGTGCCAGCAGTTTAGCCCTTGGTCGCAGGACTAGCGGGATAGAGCAGTTCTTC. Translating it yields CASSLALGRRTSGIEQFF.

This clonotype was detected only a few times. The CDR3 is CASKPTGMRLNTGELFF. The DNA for the CDR3 is TGTGCCAGCAAACCCACAGGGATGCGCCTGAACACCGGGGAGCTGTTTTTT. The chain has TRBV27 and TRBJ2-2; tentatively, D is TRBD1 (6 bases). Germline V gives CDR1 MNHEY, CDR2 SMNVEV (reference sequence). The CDR3 length is 17 residues. Trimming shortened V by 7 bases and J by 1 base, and 19 bases separated the two germline ends.

The gene calls are TRBV4-3 and TRBJ1-1; the D gene is possibly TRBD1 (5 bases). The CDR3 spans 15 residues. Germline CDR1 is LGHNA and CDR2 is YSLEER. Trimming stripped 4 bases from V and 1 base from J, with 13 bases between. In nucleotides, the CDR3 is TGCGCCAGCAGCCGGGGGAGGGCGGCGAACACTGAAGCTTTCTTT. It codes for CASSRGRAANTEAFF.

The chain recombines TRBV10-3 with TRBJ1-1; D is undetermined. The CDR3 totals 15 residues. The germline CDR1 and CDR2 sequences are ENHRY and SYGVKD. The V gene lost 4 bases and the J gene lost 4 bases, with 16 bases spanning the gap. CDR3 amino acids: CAISGPDLWTTEAFF. The CDR3 coding sequence is TGTGCCATCAGTGGGCCAGACCTGTGGACCACTGAAGCTTTCTTT.

Many counts were recorded for this clonotype. The genes are TRBV7-2 and TRBJ2-7; D is tentatively TRBD1 or TRBD2 (5 bases each). This CDR3 spans 13 amino acids. Trimming stripped 3 bases from V and 3 bases from J, with 9 bases between. The germline gives CDR1 SGHTA, CDR2 FQGNSA. The CDR3 DNA sequence: TGTGCCAGCAGCTTCGGGGCGCTCTACGAGCAGTACTTC. As protein: CASSFGALYEQYF.

This clonotype has just a few counts. This chain connects TRBV2 to TRBJ2-5; D remains ambiguous. CDR1 is SNHLY and CDR2 is FYNNEI in the germline V gene. This CDR3 is built from 14 residues. The V gene lost 2 bases and the J gene lost 2 bases, with 9 bases spanning the gap. The CDR3 sequence: CASSEQRQQETQYF. The CDR3 DNA sequence: TGTGCCAGCAGTGAACAGAGGCAGCAAGAGACCCAGTACTTC.

This clonotype was detected a few times. J is TRBJ2-7 and V is TRBV4-1; 10 nucleotides align to TRBD2. Germline assignment: CDR1 MGHRA and CDR2 YSYEKL. After removal of 1 base from V and 0 bases from J, the junction contained 9 bases not matched to a gene. There are 18 residues in the CDR3. DNA for the CDR3: TGCGCCAGCAGCCAAGGTTTAGCGGGGGGCCTCAGCTCCTACGAGCAGTACTTC. Protein: CASSQGLAGGLSSYEQYF.

This clonotype has a handful of counts. The chain couples TRBV12-3 or TRBV12-4 to TRBJ2-5, with D unresolved. This CDR3 comprises 15 residues. V was pared by 8 bases and J by 5 bases, with 21 bases between. The CDR3 nucleotides are TGTGCCAGCTCTAAAGTCGGGCGCGCCGGGGAGACCCAGTACTTC. This encodes CASSKVGRAGETQYF.

V and J are TRBV4-2 and TRBJ1-1, with a possible D match to TRBD1 (6 bases). The ends were cut back, 2 bases at V and 1 base at J, with 8 bases in the middle. Germline V gene lookup returns CDR1 LGHNA and CDR2 YNFKEQ. The CDR3 spans 14 residues. The CDR3: CASSQLQGNTEAFF. CDR3 nucleotides: TGTGCCAGCAGCCAATTACAGGGGAACACTGAAGCTTTCTTT.

This clonotype came up many times. The chain has TRBV5-1 and TRBJ1-6; 8 bases line up with TRBD1. CDR3 length equals 14 residues. Per the germline V gene, CDR1 is SGHRS and CDR2 is YFSETQ. V lost 4 bases to trimming and J lost 10 bases; unmatched junction nucleotides: 7. As DNA, the CDR3 is TGCGCCAGCAGCCAAGGACAGGGCTACTCACCCCTCCACTTT. It is translated as CASSQGQGYSPLHF.

This clonotype was detected a few times. This sequence joins TRBV10-3 and TRBJ2-7; no reliable D call. Germline loops: CDR1 ENHRY, CDR2 SYGVKD. The CDR3 contains 12 residues. V was cut by 2 bases and J by 4 bases, with 6 bases left in between. This CDR3 is CAISEDPYEQYF. In DNA, the CDR3 is TGTGCCATCAGTGAGGACCCATACGAGCAGTACTTC.

The rearrangement uses TRBV7-2 and TRBJ1-3, with 10 bases that match TRBD1. V was pared by 1 base and J by 0 bases, with 6 bases of the junction left unmatched. Germline loops: CDR1 SGHTA, CDR2 FQGNSA. The CDR3 covers 18 residues. The CDR3 DNA follows: TGTGCCAGCAGCTTAGTGGGACAGGGGCTACGCTCTGGAAACACCATATATTTT. Encoded protein: CASSLVGQGLRSGNTIYF.